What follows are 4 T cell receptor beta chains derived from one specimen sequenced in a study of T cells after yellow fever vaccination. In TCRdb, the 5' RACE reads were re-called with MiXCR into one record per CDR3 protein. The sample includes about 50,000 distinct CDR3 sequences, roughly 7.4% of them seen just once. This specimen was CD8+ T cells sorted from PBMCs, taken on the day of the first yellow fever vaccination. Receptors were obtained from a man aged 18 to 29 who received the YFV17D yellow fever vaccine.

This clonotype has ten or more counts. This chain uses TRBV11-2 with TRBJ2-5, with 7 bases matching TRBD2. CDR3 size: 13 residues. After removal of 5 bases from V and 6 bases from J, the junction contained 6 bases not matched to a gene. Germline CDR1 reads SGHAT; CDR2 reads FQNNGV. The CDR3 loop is CASSREAPKTQYF. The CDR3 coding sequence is TGTGCCAGCAGCCGGGAGGCCCCGAAGACCCAGTACTTC.

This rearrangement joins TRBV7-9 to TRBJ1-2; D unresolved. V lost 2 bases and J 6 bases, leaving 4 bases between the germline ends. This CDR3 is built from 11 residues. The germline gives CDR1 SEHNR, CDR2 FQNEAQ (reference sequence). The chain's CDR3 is CASSLSDGYTF. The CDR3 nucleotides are TGTGCCAGCAGCTTATCCGATGGCTACACCTTC. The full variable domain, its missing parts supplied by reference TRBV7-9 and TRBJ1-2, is DTGVSQNPRHKITKRGQNVTFRCDPISEHNRLYWYRQTLGQGPEFLTYFQNEAQLEKSRLLSDRFSAERPKGSFSTLEIQRTEQGDSAMYLCASSLSDGYTFGSGTRLTVV.

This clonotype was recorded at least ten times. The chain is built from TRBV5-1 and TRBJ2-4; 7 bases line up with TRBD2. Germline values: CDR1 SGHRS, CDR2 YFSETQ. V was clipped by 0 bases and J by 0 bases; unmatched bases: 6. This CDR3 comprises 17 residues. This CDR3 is CASSLARGDEAKNIQYF. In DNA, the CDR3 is TGCGCCAGCAGCTTGGCTCGGGGGGACGAAGCCAAAAACATTCAGTACTTC.

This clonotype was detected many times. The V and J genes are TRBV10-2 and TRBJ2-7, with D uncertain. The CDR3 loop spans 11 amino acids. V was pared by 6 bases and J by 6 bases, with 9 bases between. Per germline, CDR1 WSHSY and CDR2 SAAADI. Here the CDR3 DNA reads TGCGCCAGCAGCGTTAGCCGCGAGCAGTACTTC. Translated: CASSVSREQYF.